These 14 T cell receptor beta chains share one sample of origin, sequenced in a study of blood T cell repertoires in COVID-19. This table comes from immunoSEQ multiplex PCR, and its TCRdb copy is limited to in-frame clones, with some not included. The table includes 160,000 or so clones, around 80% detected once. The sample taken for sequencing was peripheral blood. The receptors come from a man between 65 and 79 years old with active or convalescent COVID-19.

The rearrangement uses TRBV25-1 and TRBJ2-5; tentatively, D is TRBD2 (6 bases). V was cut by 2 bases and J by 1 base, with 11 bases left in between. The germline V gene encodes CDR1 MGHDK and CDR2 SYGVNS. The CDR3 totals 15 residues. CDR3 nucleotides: TGTGCCAGCAGTGAACGGGGCGGGACCCAAGAGACCCAGTACTTC. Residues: CASSERGGTQETQYF.

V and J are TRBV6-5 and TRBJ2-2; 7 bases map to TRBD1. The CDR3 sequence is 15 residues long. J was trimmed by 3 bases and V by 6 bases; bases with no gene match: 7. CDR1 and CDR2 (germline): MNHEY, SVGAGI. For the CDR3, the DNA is TGTGCCAGCAGAGTCACAGGGGCTGACACCGGGGAGCTGTTTTTT. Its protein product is CASRVTGADTGELFF.

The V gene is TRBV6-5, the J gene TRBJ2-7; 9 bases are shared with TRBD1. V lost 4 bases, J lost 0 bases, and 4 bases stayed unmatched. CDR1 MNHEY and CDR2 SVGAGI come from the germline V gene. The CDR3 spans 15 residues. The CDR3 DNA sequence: TGTGCCAGCAGTTCTCCGGGACAGGGCTCCTACGAGCAGTACTTC. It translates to CASSSPGQGSYEQYF.

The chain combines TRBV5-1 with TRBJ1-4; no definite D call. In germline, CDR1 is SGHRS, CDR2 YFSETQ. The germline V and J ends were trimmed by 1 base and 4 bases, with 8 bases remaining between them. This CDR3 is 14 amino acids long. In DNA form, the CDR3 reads TGCGCCAGCAGCTTGTCCGGGAATAATGAAAAACTGTTTTTT. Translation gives CASSLSGNNEKLFF.

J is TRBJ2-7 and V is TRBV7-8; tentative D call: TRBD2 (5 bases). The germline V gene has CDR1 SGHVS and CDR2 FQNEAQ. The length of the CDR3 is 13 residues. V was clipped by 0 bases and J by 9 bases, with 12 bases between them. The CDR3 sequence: CASSLAPAAGQYF. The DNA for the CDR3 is TGTGCCAGCAGCTTAGCGCCGGCGGCGGGGCAGTACTTC.

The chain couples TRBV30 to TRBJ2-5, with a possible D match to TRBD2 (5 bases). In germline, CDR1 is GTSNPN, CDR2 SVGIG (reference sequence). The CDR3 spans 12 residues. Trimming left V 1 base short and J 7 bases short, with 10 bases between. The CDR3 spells CAWSGESRTQYF. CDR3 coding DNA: TGTGCCTGGAGTGGGGAGTCTAGGACCCAGTACTTC. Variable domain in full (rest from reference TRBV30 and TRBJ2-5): SQTIHQWPATLVQPVGSPLSLECTVEGTSNPNLYWYRQAAGRGLQLLFYSVGIGQISSEVPQNLSASRPQDRQFILSSKKLLLSDSGFYLCAWSGESRTQYFGPGTRLLVL.

The CDR3 reads CASSDPTGPSTDTQYF. The CDR3 DNA reads as TGTGCCAGCAGTGACCCAACAGGCCCTAGCACAGATACGCAGTATTTT. The chain couples TRBV2 to TRBJ2-3, with D possibly TRBD1 on 5 matching bases. V shed 3 bases and J shed 0 bases, with 13 bases lying between them. The CDR3 is 16 residues long. The germline V gene encodes CDR1 SNHLY and CDR2 FYNNEI.

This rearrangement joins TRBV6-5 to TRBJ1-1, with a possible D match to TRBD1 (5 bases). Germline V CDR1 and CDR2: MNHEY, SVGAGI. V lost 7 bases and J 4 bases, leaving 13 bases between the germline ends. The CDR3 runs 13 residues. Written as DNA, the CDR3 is TGTGCCAGCACCCCCCCCGGGGGCACTGAAGCTTTCTTT. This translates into CASTPPGGTEAFF.

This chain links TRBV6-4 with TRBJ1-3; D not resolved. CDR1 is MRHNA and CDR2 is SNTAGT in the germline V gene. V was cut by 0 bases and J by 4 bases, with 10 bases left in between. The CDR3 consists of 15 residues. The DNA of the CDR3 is TGTGCCAGCAGTGACTCCCAGATACCGGGAAACACCATATATTTT. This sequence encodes CASSDSQIPGNTIYF.

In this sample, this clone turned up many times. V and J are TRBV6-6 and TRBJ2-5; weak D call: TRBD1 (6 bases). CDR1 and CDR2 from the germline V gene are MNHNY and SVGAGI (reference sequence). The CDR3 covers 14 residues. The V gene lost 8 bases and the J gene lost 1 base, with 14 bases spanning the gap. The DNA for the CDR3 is TGTGCCAGCCGAGTGGGACATCTCCAAGAGACCCAGTACTTC. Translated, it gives CASRVGHLQETQYF.

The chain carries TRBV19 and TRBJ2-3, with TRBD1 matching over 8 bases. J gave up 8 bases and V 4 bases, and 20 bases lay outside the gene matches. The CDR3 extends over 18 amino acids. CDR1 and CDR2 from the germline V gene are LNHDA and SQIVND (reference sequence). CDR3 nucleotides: TGTGCCAGTAGTACTCCTGGACAGGGAAGCACCACAGATGGTACGCAGTATTTT. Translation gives CASSTPGQGSTTDGTQYF.

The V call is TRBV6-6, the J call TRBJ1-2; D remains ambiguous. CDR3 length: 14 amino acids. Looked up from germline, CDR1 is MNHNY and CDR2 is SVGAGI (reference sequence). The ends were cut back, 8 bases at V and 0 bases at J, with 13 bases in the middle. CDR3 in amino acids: CASLELQANYGYTF. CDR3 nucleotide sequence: TGTGCCAGCTTAGAGCTCCAAGCTAACTATGGCTACACCTTC.

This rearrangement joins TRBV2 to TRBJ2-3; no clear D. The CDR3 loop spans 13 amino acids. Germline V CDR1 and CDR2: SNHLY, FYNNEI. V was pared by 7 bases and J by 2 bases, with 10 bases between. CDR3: CASNNGDTDTQYF. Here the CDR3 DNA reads TGTGCCAGCAATAACGGAGACACAGATACGCAGTATTTT.

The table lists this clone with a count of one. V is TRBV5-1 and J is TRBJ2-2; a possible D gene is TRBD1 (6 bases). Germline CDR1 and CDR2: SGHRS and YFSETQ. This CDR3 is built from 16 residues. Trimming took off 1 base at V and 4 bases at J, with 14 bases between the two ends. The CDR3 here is CASSLSPGHITGELFF. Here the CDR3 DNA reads TGCGCCAGCAGCTTGAGCCCGGGACACATCACCGGGGAGCTGTTTTTT. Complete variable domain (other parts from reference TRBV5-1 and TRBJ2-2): KAGVTQTPRYLIKTRGQQVTLSCSPISGHRSVSWYQQTPGQGLQFLFEYFSETQRNKGNFPGRFSGRQFSNSRSEMNVSTLELGDSALYLCASSLSPGHITGELFFGEGSRLTVL.